The 27 T cell receptor beta chains below come from one sample, sequenced in a study of OX40 agonist ivuxolimab in advanced cancers. Repertoires were generated with immunoSEQ multiplex PCR, while TCRdb's copy carries only in-frame clones and drops some. The sample includes under 100,000 clones, 85% seen only once; the top ten take under 3%. Here the sequenced sample was CD4+ or CD8+ T cells sorted from blood, taken in a trial of the OX40 agonist ivuxolimab. Receptors originate from an adult with an advanced solid tumor such as melanoma, head and neck, liver or kidney cancer.

This sequence joins TRBV7-9 and TRBJ1-2, with D tentatively TRBD1 (5 bases). Per germline, CDR1 SEHNR and CDR2 FQNEAQ (reference sequence). The CDR3 has 14 residues. The V and J ends lost 6 bases and 8 bases respectively, with 19 bases between them. DNA for the CDR3: TGTGCCAGCAGAAAAATAGGGGCGGGGGGAGGCTACACCTTC. Its protein product is CASRKIGAGGGYTF.

The chain links TRBV28 to TRBJ1-5; no definite D call. Germline CDR1 MDHEN, CDR2 SYDVKM. This CDR3 has 15 amino acids. Trimming pared 3 bases from V and 2 bases from J, leaving 11 bases between. The CDR3 is CASSFLGSGNQPQHF. CDR3 in DNA: TGTGCCAGCAGTTTTCTTGGGTCCGGCAATCAGCCCCAGCATTTT.

The table lists this clone with a count of one. V and J are TRBV5-1 and TRBJ2-1; D call uncertain. Between the trimmed V and J ends, which lost 2 bases and 7 bases, there was a span of 16 bases. CDR3 length: 15 amino acids. Germline V gene sequence: CDR1 SGHRS, CDR2 YFSETQ. CDR3 amino acids: CASSLGGSAGNEQFF. DNA for the CDR3: TGCGCCAGCAGCTTAGGCGGCAGTGCAGGAAATGAGCAGTTCTTC.

The gene calls are TRBV9 and TRBJ1-6, with TRBD1 matching over 10 bases. The trim removed 2 bases at V and 5 bases at J, leaving 4 bases unmatched. Looked up from germline, CDR1 is SGDLS and CDR2 is YYNGEE. CDR3 length: 16 residues. The CDR3 protein is CASSVGQGRDNSPLHF. CDR3 DNA sequence: TGTGCCAGCAGCGTGGGACAGGGGAGGGATAATTCACCCCTCCACTTT.

The chain uses TRBV11-2 and TRBJ1-2, with D possibly being TRBD1 (6 bases). Trimming shortened V by 3 bases and J by 8 bases, and 13 bases separated the two germline ends. The CDR3 extends over 13 amino acids. Germline assignment: CDR1 SGHAT and CDR2 FQNNGV. The CDR3 nucleotides are TGTGCCAGCAGCTTGACAGGTCAGGAAGGCTACACCTTC. Protein sequence: CASSLTGQEGYTF.

The chain has TRBV7-2 and TRBJ1-1; the D gene is possibly TRBD1 (5 bases). The CDR3 is 14 residues long. Per germline, CDR1 SGHTA and CDR2 FQGNSA. The V end lost 5 bases, the J end lost 6 bases, and 16 bases lay between the germline ends. The CDR3 protein is CASSPWGGTAEAFF. CDR3 DNA sequence: TGTGCCAGCAGCCCCTGGGGGGGAACGGCTGAAGCTTTCTTT.

The chain employs TRBV28 and TRBJ1-1; possibly TRBD1 for D (6 bases). Germline loops: CDR1 MDHEN, CDR2 SYDVKM. Trimming shortened V by 6 bases and J by 4 bases, and 18 bases separated the two germline ends. There are 15 residues in the CDR3. Here the CDR3 reads CASSTLGGGRTEAFF. Written as DNA, the CDR3 is TGTGCCAGCAGCACACTAGGTGGGGGCCGCACTGAAGCTTTCTTT.

The V gene is TRBV11-2, the J gene TRBJ2-7; possible D gene TRBD2, 6 bases. The CDR3 sequence is 15 residues long. Per the germline V gene, CDR1 is SGHAT and CDR2 is FQNNGV. Trimming took 0 bases from V and 2 from J, leaving 11 bases between them. The CDR3 protein is CASSLETGETYEQYF. CDR3 sequence (DNA): TGTGCCAGCAGCTTAGAGACGGGGGAGACCTACGAGCAGTACTTC.

This clone was counted a few times. DNA for the CDR3: TGTGCCAGCAGGAAGGGTCTTGGGCAGCCCCAGCATTTT. Its protein is CASRKGLGQPQHF. The chain couples TRBV2 to TRBJ1-5, with D unresolved. Germline CDR1 is SNHLY and CDR2 is FYNNEI. V was clipped by 6 bases and J by 7 bases, with 13 bases between them. The CDR3 is 13 amino acids. Using reference TRBV2 and TRBJ1-5 for the parts outside the CDR3, the full variable domain is EPEVTQTPSHQVTQMGQEVILRCVPISNHLYFYWYRQILGQKVEFLVSFYNNEISEKSEIFDDQFSVERPDGSNFTLKIRSTKLEDSAMYFCASRKGLGQPQHFGDGTRLSIL.

In this sample, this clone turned up once. The chain employs TRBV18 and TRBJ1-5; 8 nucleotides match TRBD1. J lost 5 bases, V lost 2 bases, and 2 bases had no gene match. This CDR3 contains 14 residues. Germline-derived CDR1 and CDR2 are KGHSH and LQKENI. CDR3 in amino acids: CASSPDRGYQPQHF. The CDR3 nucleotides are TGTGCCAGCTCACCAGACAGGGGCTATCAGCCCCAGCATTTT.

This chain uses TRBV5-4 with TRBJ2-5; D is uncertain. The CDR3 is 12 amino acids. Per the germline V gene, CDR1 is SGHNT and CDR2 is YYREEE (reference sequence). V was cut by 2 bases and J by 2 bases, with 4 bases left in between. The CDR3, as DNA: TGTGCCAGCAGCTTTGGTCAAGAGACCCAGTACTTC. This encodes CASSFGQETQYF. The whole variable domain, remainder taken from reference TRBV5-4 and TRBJ2-5, is ETGVTQSPTHLIKTRGQQVTLRCSSQSGHNTVSWYQQALGQGPQFIFQYYREEENGRGNFPPRFSGLQFPNYSSELNVNALELDDSALYLCASSFGQETQYFGPGTRLLVL.

The rearrangement joins TRBV7-3 to TRBJ2-1; TRBD1 aligns across 10 bases. Trimming at V came to 11 bases and at J to 3 bases, leaving 10 bases not matched to a gene. CDR1 SGHTA and CDR2 FQGTGA come from the germline V gene. The CDR3 is 15 amino acids. The CDR3 bases are TGTGCCTCCTCAGACCGGGACAGGGGCTACAATGAGCAGTTCTTC. The encoded protein is CASSDRDRGYNEQFF.

This chain connects TRBV9 to TRBJ1-6, with D unresolved. Per germline, CDR1 SGDLS and CDR2 YYNGEE. The CDR3 has 17 residues. V gave up 3 bases and J gave up 1 base, with 14 bases separating them. In DNA, the CDR3 is TGTGCCAGCAGCGGACGGACCGGTGGTTCCTATAATTCACCCCTCCACTTT. This gives the protein CASSGRTGGSYNSPLHF. The full variable domain, in which reference TRBV9 and TRBJ1-6 provide the parts outside the CDR3, is DSGVTQTPKHLITATGQRVTLRCSPRSGDLSVYWYQQSLDQGLQFLIQYYNGEERAKGNILERFSAQQFPDLHSELNLSSLELGDSALYFCASSGRTGGSYNSPLHFGNGTRLTVT.

This clone was detected a few times. This chain links TRBV23-1 with TRBJ2-7, with D perhaps matching TRBD1 (6 bases). TRBV23-1 is given ORF status, its function remaining uncertain. There are 21 residues in the CDR3. The V and J ends lost 0 bases and 4 bases respectively, with 31 bases between them. The CDR3 DNA reads as TGCGCCAGCAGTCAATCGCCGCCGGCCGCCGGGACACGGGGTCCGAGGTACGAGCAGTACTTC. Translation: CASSQSPPAAGTRGPRYEQYF.

The V and J genes are TRBV7-2 and TRBJ1-1; D perhaps matches TRBD1 (6 bases). Trimming removed 1 base from V and 4 bases from J, with 13 bases in between. Germline V CDR1 and CDR2: SGHTA, FQGNSA. The CDR3 is made up of 15 amino acids. In DNA, the CDR3 is TGTGCCAGCAGCTTAGGACAGGTCGGCGGCACTGAAGCTTTCTTT. It yields the protein CASSLGQVGGTEAFF. Full variable domain (rest looked up from reference TRBV7-2 and TRBJ1-1): GAGVSQSPSNKVTEKGKDVELRCDPISGHTALYWYRQSLGQGLEFLIYFQGNSAPDKSGLPSDRFSAERTGGSVSTLTIQRTQQEDSAVYLCASSLGQVGGTEAFFGQGTRLTVV.

V is TRBV14 and J is TRBJ1-6; D unresolved. V was clipped by 5 bases and J by 6 bases, with 8 bases between them. Germline-derived CDR1 and CDR2 are SGHDN and FVKESK. The CDR3 consists of 13 residues. As DNA, the CDR3 is TGTGCCAGCAGCTGGGATCGTAATTCACCCCTCCACTTT. This translates into CASSWDRNSPLHF.

The rearrangement uses TRBV27 and TRBJ2-5; tentative D call: TRBD2 (5 bases). With 4 bases removed from V and 5 bases from J, the gap between germline ends came to 26 bases. Germline V gene sequence: CDR1 MNHEY, CDR2 SMNVEV (reference sequence). The CDR3 is 18 residues long. The CDR3 DNA follows: TGTGCCAGCAGTTCGTTTTTCGATAAGGACTCCCCGGGGGAGACCCAGTACTTC. Protein product: CASSSFFDKDSPGETQYF.

This chain joins TRBV19 and TRBJ2-1, with D unclear. The CDR3 is 14 residues long. V was cut by 7 bases and J by 0 bases, with 10 bases left in between. Per the germline V gene, CDR1 is LNHDA and CDR2 is SQIVND (reference sequence). The CDR3 DNA reads as TGTGCCAGTAAATCCAGCAGCTCCTACAATGAGCAGTTCTTC. The encoded protein is CASKSSSSYNEQFF.

The V gene is TRBV28, the J gene TRBJ2-3, with a possible D match to TRBD1 (5 bases). Germline values: CDR1 MDHEN, CDR2 SYDVKM. The CDR3 consists of 14 residues. The V end lost 2 bases, the J end lost 3 bases, and 9 bases lay between the germline ends. Here the CDR3 DNA reads TGTGCCAGCAGTTTAGGTGGGGCAACAGATACGCAGTATTTT. Its protein product is CASSLGGATDTQYF. The entire variable domain, with the rest obtained from reference TRBV28 and TRBJ2-3, is as follows: DVKVTQSSRYLVKRTGEKVFLECVQDMDHENMFWYRQDPGLGLRLIYFSYDVKMKEKGDIPEGYSVSREKKERFSLILESASTNQTSMYLCASSLGGATDTQYFGPGTRLTVL.

This clone came up once. The chain couples TRBV7-3 to TRBJ2-1; 8 bases map to TRBD1. The CDR3 consists of 13 residues. Germline V CDR1 and CDR2: SGHTA, FQGTGA. The J segment lost 4 bases and the V segment lost 5 bases, leaving 1 base of the junction unmatched. The CDR3 DNA sequence: TGTGCCAGCAGCGACAGGGGATACAATGAGCAGTTCTTC. This sequence encodes CASSDRGYNEQFF.

The sample holds one count of this clone. The chain recombines TRBV27 with TRBJ1-5; unclear D gene. Trimming shortened V by 6 bases and J by 3 bases, and 15 bases separated the two germline ends. This CDR3 comprises 15 residues. Germline CDR1 is MNHEY and CDR2 is SMNVEV (reference sequence). The CDR3 coding sequence is TGTGCCAGCAGCCGATCCGGCACAGTCAATCAGCCCCAGCATTTT. Translating it yields CASSRSGTVNQPQHF.

The DNA for the CDR3 is TGTGCCAGCAGCCAGAGCTCCTACGAGCAGTACTTC. It yields the protein CASSQSSYEQYF. V gene TRBV5-4 combines with J gene TRBJ2-7; D is uncertain. Germline CDR1 SGHNT, CDR2 YYREEE (reference sequence). The germline V and J ends were trimmed by 4 bases and 0 bases, with 5 bases remaining between them. The CDR3 is 12 amino acids.

The chain recombines TRBV7-6 with TRBJ2-5; 10 bases fit TRBD2. With V trimmed by 2 bases and J by 1 base, 7 bases remained unmatched. Germline CDR1 is SGHVS and CDR2 is FNYEAQ. This CDR3 comprises 17 residues. For the CDR3, the DNA is TGTGCCAGCAGCTTAATGGCCGCTAGCGGGGGCCAAGAGACCCAGTACTTC. Translated: CASSLMAASGGQETQYF.

This sequence joins TRBV15 and TRBJ1-2; D is unresolved. The CDR3 sequence is 13 residues long. Trimming took off 1 base at V and 2 bases at J, with 5 bases between the two ends. Per the germline V gene, CDR1 is LNHNV and CDR2 is YYDKDF (reference sequence). CDR3 sequence reads: CATSRGQNYGYTF. DNA of the CDR3: TGTGCCACCAGCAGAGGGCAGAACTATGGCTACACCTTC.

This sequence joins TRBV11-2 and TRBJ2-1; tentative D call: TRBD1 (5 bases). The germline V gene encodes CDR1 SGHAT and CDR2 FQNNGV. The CDR3 runs 13 residues. Trimming shortened V by 1 base and J by 4 bases, and 5 bases separated the two germline ends. CDR3 protein: CASSLGTYNEQFF. CDR3 DNA: TGTGCCAGCAGCTTAGGGACATACAATGAGCAGTTCTTC.

The rearrangement joins TRBV27 to TRBJ2-1, with 8 bases that match TRBD1. The germline CDR1 and CDR2 sequences are MNHEY and SMNVEV (reference sequence). This CDR3 has 13 residues. The V segment lost 6 bases and the J segment 8 bases; nucleotides outside the gene matches: 6. Written as DNA, the CDR3 is TGTGCCAGCAGACAGGGGGTTCCAGATGAGCAGTTCTTC. It yields the protein CASRQGVPDEQFF.

The rearrangement uses TRBV5-1 and TRBJ2-7, with D uncertain. The length of the CDR3 is 14 residues. V was shortened by 0 bases and J by 7 bases, with 14 bases between the two germline ends. Germline CDR1 SGHRS, CDR2 YFSETQ. The CDR3 reads CASSLGQELPEQYF. The CDR3 bases are TGCGCCAGCAGCTTGGGGCAGGAACTACCAGAGCAGTACTTC.